This T cell receptor beta chain was captured in a study of blood T cells in healthy people across ages. A second roughly 7 to 12 cycle PCR used barcoded and J-beta primers. At least 2.5 million CDR3-containing paired-end reads were obtained per sample. TCRdb ran MiXCR on the 5' RACE reads and lists one entry per CDR3 protein. Here the sample spans about 800,000 distinct CDR3 sequences, 25% being singletons. The V gene lost 3 bases and the J gene lost 0 bases, with 9 bases spanning the gap. The CDR3 extends over 14 amino acids. The germline gives CDR1 DFQATT, CDR2 SNEGSKA (reference sequence). This clonotype was picked up a small number of times. The sample was also reused in another study, on T cells of mothers and their children.

Sequenced sample: blood. The receptor's source is a boy aged 10-17 years in good health. The chain employs TRBV20-1 and TRBJ1-5; a possible D gene is TRBD1 (6 bases). CDR3 in amino acids: CSASGGNSNQPQHF. CDR3 coding DNA: TGCAGTGCTAGTGGGGGCAATAGCAATCAGCCCCAGCATTTT.